This T cell receptor beta chain was found in a study of Graves' ophthalmopathy and Graves' hyperthyroidism. Study as a whole: No treatment had been given when peripheral blood was collected at initial diagnosis.

RNA transcripts provided the template for amplifying TCR beta CDR3 regions. HTBI primers were employed in first-round RT-PCR, then a second-round multiplex PCR followed. From the multiplex PCR reads, TCRdb called clonotypes with MiXCR, one entry per CDR3 protein. The sample includes about 58,000 distinct CDR3 sequences, roughly 46% seen only once; the top ten take roughly 4.7%. Trimming at V came to 4 bases and at J to 0 bases, leaving 9 bases not matched to a gene. Germline V gene data show CDR1 as SGHTS and CDR2 as YDEGEE. CDR3 length equals 18 residues. This clonotype was recorded at least ten times.

This clonotype originated in an adult woman with Graves' ophthalmopathy. The sequenced sample consisted of peripheral blood. The gene calls are TRBV5-8 and TRBJ1-4; 10 bases align to TRBD1. CDR3 in DNA: TGTGCCAGCAGCCCCGGGACAGGGGCTAGTCCAACTAATGAAAAACTGTTTTTT. This gives the protein CASSPGTGASPTNEKLFF. Combining the CDR3 with reference TRBV5-8 and TRBJ1-4 gives the whole variable domain EAGVTQSPTHLIKTRGQQATLRCSPISGHTSVYWYQQALGLGLQFLLWYDEGEERNRGNFPPRFSGRQFPNYSSELNVNALELEDSALYLCASSPGTGASPTNEKLFFGSGTQLSVL.